This T cell receptor (beta chain) comes out of a study of cytomegalovirus exposure and HLA in healthy donors. The PCR contained 60 Vbeta and 13 Jbeta primers. Sequencing was performed with immunoSEQ multiplex PCR; in TCRdb, only in-frame clones are kept and a portion is missing. The sample records around 91,000 clones, roughly 78% being singletons. This CDR3 region has 16 residues. The V end lost 4 bases, the J end lost 0 bases, and 13 bases lay between the germline ends. The V gene's germline CDR1 is LGHNT and CDR2 FRNRAP. The source material was PBMCs. The TCR comes from a woman between 35 and 50 years old in good health and CMV-seropositive. The V call is TRBV12-5, the J call TRBJ1-5; TRBD1 is a possible D gene (6 bases). The CDR3 reads CASGCETGGSNQPQHF. In DNA, the CDR3 is TGTGCTAGTGGTTGTGAGACAGGTGGTAGCAATCAGCCCCAGCATTTT.